The entry below gives a single T cell receptor (beta chain) sequence along with its context. What it binds is unknown. The CDR3 extends over 14 amino acids. Germline V gives CDR1 SGHTA, CDR2 FQGNSA. V gave up 2 bases and J gave up 5 bases; unmatched junction bases: 6. Full-length variable regions came from constant-region reverse primers plus semi-nested Nested Universal Primer A PCR. TCRdb independently ran MiXCR on the 5' RACE reads; one entry per CDR3 protein. The sample holds tens of thousands of distinct CDR3 sequences, roughly 24% seen once. Whole-study findings and limits: The larger cohort examined one V-J beta rearrangement, not whole repertoires. Tumor Treg TCRs overlapped most with tumor naive CD4+ cells.

Naive CD4+ cells had CD25+ Tregs removed. The source material was naive CD4+ T cells sorted from a lymph node. As to subset: naive CD4+ T cells, CD4+CD45RA+CD25-. The J gene is TRBJ2-7, the V gene TRBV7-2, with 7 bases aligning to TRBD1. This receptor was obtained from a female donor with breast cancer. For the CDR3, the DNA is TGTGCCAGCAGCTTAACGACAGGGAGCAACGAGCAGTACTTC. As protein: CASSLTTGSNEQYF.